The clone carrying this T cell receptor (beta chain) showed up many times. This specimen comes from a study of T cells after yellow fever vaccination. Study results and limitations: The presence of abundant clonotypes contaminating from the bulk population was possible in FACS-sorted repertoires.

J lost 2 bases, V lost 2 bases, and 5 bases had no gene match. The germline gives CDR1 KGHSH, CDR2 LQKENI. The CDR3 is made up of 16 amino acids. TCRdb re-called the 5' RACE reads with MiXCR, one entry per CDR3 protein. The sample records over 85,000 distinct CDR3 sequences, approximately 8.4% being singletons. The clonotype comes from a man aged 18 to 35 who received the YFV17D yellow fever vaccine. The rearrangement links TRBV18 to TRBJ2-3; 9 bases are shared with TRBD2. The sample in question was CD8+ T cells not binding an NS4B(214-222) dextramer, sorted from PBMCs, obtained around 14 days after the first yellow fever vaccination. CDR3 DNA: TGTGCCAGCTCACCATCGGGACTAGCAATCACAGATACGCAGTATTTT. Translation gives CASSPSGLAITDTQYF.